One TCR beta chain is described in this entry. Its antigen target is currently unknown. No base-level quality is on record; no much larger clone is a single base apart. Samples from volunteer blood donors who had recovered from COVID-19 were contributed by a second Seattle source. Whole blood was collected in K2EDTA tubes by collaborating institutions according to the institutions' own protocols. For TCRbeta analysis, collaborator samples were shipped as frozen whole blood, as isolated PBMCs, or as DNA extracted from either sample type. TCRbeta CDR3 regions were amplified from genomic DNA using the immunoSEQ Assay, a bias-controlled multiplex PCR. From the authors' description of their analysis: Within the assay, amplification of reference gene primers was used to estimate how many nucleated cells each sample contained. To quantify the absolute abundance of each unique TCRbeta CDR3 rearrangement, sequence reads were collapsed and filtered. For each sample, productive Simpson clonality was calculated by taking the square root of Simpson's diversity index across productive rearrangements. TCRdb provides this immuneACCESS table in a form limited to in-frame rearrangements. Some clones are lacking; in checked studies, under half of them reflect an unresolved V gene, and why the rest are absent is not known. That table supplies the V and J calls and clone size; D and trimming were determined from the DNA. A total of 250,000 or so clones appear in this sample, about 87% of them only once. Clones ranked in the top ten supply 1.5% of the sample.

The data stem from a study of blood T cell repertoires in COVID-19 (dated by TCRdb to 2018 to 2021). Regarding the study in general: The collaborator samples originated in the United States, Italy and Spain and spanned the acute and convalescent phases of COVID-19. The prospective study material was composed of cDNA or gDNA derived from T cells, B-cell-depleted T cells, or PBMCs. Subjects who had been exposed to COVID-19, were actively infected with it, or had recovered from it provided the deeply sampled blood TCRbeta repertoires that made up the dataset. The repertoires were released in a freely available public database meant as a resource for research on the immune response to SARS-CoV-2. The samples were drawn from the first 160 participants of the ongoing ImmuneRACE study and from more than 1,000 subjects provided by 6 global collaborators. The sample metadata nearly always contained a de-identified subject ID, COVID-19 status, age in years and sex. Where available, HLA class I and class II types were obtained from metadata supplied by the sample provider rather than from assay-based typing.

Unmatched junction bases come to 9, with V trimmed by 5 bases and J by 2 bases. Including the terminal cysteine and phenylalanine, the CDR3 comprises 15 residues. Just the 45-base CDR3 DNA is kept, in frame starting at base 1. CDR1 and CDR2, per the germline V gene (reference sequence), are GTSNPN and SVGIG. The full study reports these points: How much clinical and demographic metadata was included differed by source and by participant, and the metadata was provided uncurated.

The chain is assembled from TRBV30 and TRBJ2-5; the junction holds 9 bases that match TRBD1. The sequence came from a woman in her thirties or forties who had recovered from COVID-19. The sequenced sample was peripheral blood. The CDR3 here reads CAWGPTGGYQETQYF. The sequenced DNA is TGTGCCTGGGGCCCGACAGGGGGGTATCAAGAGACCCAGTACTTC.